These 23 T cell receptor beta chains came from one sample sequenced in a study of blood T cell repertoires in COVID-19. The protocol was immunoSEQ multiplex PCR, while the TCRdb copy is restricted to in-frame clones and leaves out a portion. The sample carries about 220,000 clones, roughly 85% recorded once. Material for sequencing was peripheral blood. Receptors originate from a woman older than 75 with acute or convalescent COVID-19.

The chain couples TRBV5-1 to TRBJ2-5; D is possibly TRBD2 (7 bases). Germline CDR1 reads SGHRS; CDR2 reads YFSETQ. The V end was cut by 1 base, the J end by 5 bases, with 15 bases between. This CDR3 is built from 15 residues. As DNA, the CDR3 is TGCGCCAGCAGCTTGATCGCGGGGGCCGGGGAGACCCAGTACTTC. Translating gives CASSLIAGAGETQYF.

This chain connects TRBV23-1 to TRBJ1-2; D possibly corresponds to TRBD1 (5 bases). TRBV23-1 is noted as an ORF with a role that remains uncertain. V gave up 4 bases and J gave up 8 bases, with 14 bases separating them. The length of the CDR3 is 13 residues. CDR3 sequence (DNA): TGCGCCAGCAGTCCTACCAGGGTTGGGGGCTACACCTTC. Translated, it gives CASSPTRVGGYTF.

The chain is built from TRBV11-3 and TRBJ2-1; a weak D match, TRBD2 (7 bases). V lost 4 bases, J lost 3 bases, and 22 bases lay in between. This CDR3 is built from 18 residues. Germline assignment: CDR1 SGHNT and CDR2 YENEEA. The CDR3 DNA sequence: TGTGCCAGCAGCTCGGGGGGCTGGGCACAGGCACGCTACAATGAGCAGTTCTTC. It is translated as CASSSGGWAQARYNEQFF.

This clone appeared a few times. The chain is built from TRBV7-2 and TRBJ2-5; a weak D match, TRBD2 (7 bases). The CDR3 has 15 residues. Germline CDR1 SGHTA, CDR2 FQGNSA. Trimming pared 10 bases from V and 5 bases from J, leaving 23 bases between. The CDR3 nucleotides are TGTGCCACTTCCTTTGGAGGGGGGGCGTGGGAGACCCAGTACTTC. Translating gives CATSFGGGAWETQYF.

The V and J genes are TRBV19 and TRBJ1-4; 9 bases map to TRBD1. The CDR3 is 14 amino acids. Per germline, CDR1 LNHDA and CDR2 SQIVND (reference sequence). Trimming cost V 7 bases and J 4 bases; bases outside gene matches: 4. As DNA, the CDR3 is TGTGCCAGTACTACGACAGGGGGTAATGAAAAACTGTTTTTT. This sequence encodes CASTTTGGNEKLFF.

Only a few counts were recorded for this clone. V and J are TRBV7-9 and TRBJ1-2; D remains ambiguous. The CDR3 extends over 13 amino acids. Germline V CDR1 and CDR2: SEHNR, FQNEAQ (reference sequence). Deletions cut 4 bases from V and 8 bases from J, with 14 bases between. The CDR3 region is CASSSSRGYGYTF. In DNA form, the CDR3 reads TGTGCCAGCAGCTCGTCAAGAGGGTACGGCTACACCTTC.

The genes are TRBV5-4 and TRBJ2-5; 7 nucleotides match TRBD1. V was pared by 4 bases and J by 4 bases, with 7 bases of the junction left unmatched. Germline values: CDR1 SGHNT, CDR2 YYREEE (reference sequence). The CDR3 is 14 amino acids. The CDR3 coding sequence is TGTGCCAGCAGCGACGACAGGGATGGAGAGACCCAGTACTTC. This encodes CASSDDRDGETQYF.

V usage is TRBV10-3 and J usage is TRBJ1-3; 7 bases align to TRBD1. Per germline, CDR1 ENHRY and CDR2 SYGVKD. The CDR3 consists of 15 residues. The ends lost 4 bases at V and 1 base at J; junction bases unmatched: 4. In nucleotides, the CDR3 is TGTGCCATCAGTGGGGCAGGGGGATCTGGAAACACCATATATTTT. Translating gives CAISGAGGSGNTIYF.

The V gene is TRBV7-2, the J gene TRBJ2-1, with 10 bases lining up with TRBD2. V shed 5 bases and J 7 bases; nucleotides not matched to a gene: 11. CDR1 is SGHTA, CDR2 FQGNSA, per germline. This CDR3 region has 16 residues. CDR3 in amino acids: CASSQGQRGGRNEQFF. Written as DNA, the CDR3 is TGTGCCAGCAGCCAGGGGCAGCGGGGGGGTCGTAATGAGCAGTTCTTC.

The V and J genes are TRBV18 and TRBJ1-2; 9 bases fit TRBD1. V was pared by 3 bases and J by 6 bases, with 8 bases of the junction left unmatched. This CDR3 comprises 15 residues. Germline CDR1 reads KGHSH; CDR2 reads LQKENI. In nucleotides, the CDR3 is TGTGCCAGCTCACCTACCCGGGACAGGGTCGATGGCTACACCTTC. It is translated as CASSPTRDRVDGYTF.

This chain joins TRBV11-3 and TRBJ2-5, with 11 bases that match TRBD2. With 6 bases clipped from V and 1 base from J, the junction kept 7 bases outside the gene matches. The CDR3 has 16 amino acids. Germline CDR1 SGHNT, CDR2 YENEEA. The CDR3 DNA is TGTGCCAGCAGTTTGGGTAGCGGGGGGGCCCAAGAGACCCAGTACTTC. Translating gives CASSLGSGGAQETQYF.

This chain uses TRBV5-4 with TRBJ2-2; 7 bases match TRBD1. V lost 3 bases, J lost 2 bases, and 4 bases stayed unmatched. The CDR3 runs 15 residues. CDR1 SGHNT and CDR2 YYREEE come from the germline V gene (reference sequence). CDR3 nucleotide sequence: TGTGCCAGCAGCTCTAGACAGGGAAACACCGGGGAGCTGTTTTTT. Protein sequence: CASSSRQGNTGELFF. Looking up the rest from reference TRBV5-4 and TRBJ2-2 gives the full variable domain: ETGVTQSPTHLIKTRGQQVTLRCSSQSGHNTVSWYQQALGQGPQFIFQYYREEENGRGNFPPRFSGLQFPNYSSELNVNALELDDSALYLCASSSRQGNTGELFFGEGSRLTVL.

The CDR3 sequence is CASGPGQPDEQYF. The CDR3 nucleotides are TGTGCCAGCGGACCGGGACAACCGGACGAGCAGTACTTC. V gene TRBV28 combines with J gene TRBJ2-7; possibly TRBD1 for D (6 bases). Deletions cut 8 bases from V and 5 bases from J, with 16 bases between. Looked up from germline, CDR1 is MDHEN and CDR2 is SYDVKM. This CDR3 contains 13 residues.

Only one count was recorded for this clone. The chain recombines TRBV7-9 with TRBJ2-2; D is possibly TRBD1 (5 bases). The V gene's germline CDR1 is SEHNR and CDR2 FQNEAQ (reference sequence). The CDR3 has 14 amino acids. V was shortened by 2 bases and J by 5 bases, with 9 bases between the two germline ends. CDR3 nucleotide sequence: TGTGCCAGCAGCTTAATTGGACAAACCGGGGAGCTGTTTTTT. It translates to CASSLIGQTGELFF.

CDR3 sequence (DNA): TGTGCCAGCAGCGTAGGAACCAGGGACACTGAAGCTTTCTTT. This encodes CASSVGTRDTEAFF. The genes are TRBV9 and TRBJ1-1, with a possible D match to TRBD1 (5 bases). The CDR3 has 14 residues. Trimming removed 0 bases at V and 3 bases at J, with 9 bases between. Germline lookup yields CDR1 SGDLS and CDR2 YYNGEE.

The chain combines TRBV18 with TRBJ1-3, with no clear D. The V and J ends lost 6 bases and 1 base respectively, with 13 bases between them. The CDR3 runs to 15 residues. Germline-derived CDR1 and CDR2 are KGHSH and LQKENI. DNA of the CDR3: TGTGCCAGCTCCAACTCGTTGATTTCTGGAAACACCATATATTTT. It encodes CASSNSLISGNTIYF. The complete variable domain, with remaining parts taken from reference TRBV18 and TRBJ1-3, reads NAGVMQNPRHLVRRRGQEARLRCSPMKGHSHVYWYRQLPEEGLKFMVYLQKENIIDESGMPKERFSAEFPKEGPSILRIQQVVRGDSAAYFCASSNSLISGNTIYFGEGSWLTVV.

J is TRBJ1-4 and V is TRBV19; a weak D match, TRBD1 (5 bases). V lost 11 bases, J lost 0 bases, and 10 bases lay in between. The germline V gene has CDR1 LNHDA and CDR2 SQIVND (reference sequence). This CDR3 contains 13 residues. The CDR3 reads CAAKDTTNEKLFF. CDR3 nucleotides: TGTGCCGCAAAGGACACAACTAATGAAAAACTGTTTTTT.

J is TRBJ1-2 and V is TRBV12-3 or TRBV12-4; D unresolved. There are 13 residues in the CDR3. The V end lost 3 bases, the J end lost 0 bases, and 5 bases lay between the germline ends. CDR3 DNA sequence: TGTGCCAGCAGTTTCCAGACTAACTATGGCTACACCTTC. Its translation: CASSFQTNYGYTF.

The chain uses TRBV29-1 and TRBJ1-2, with TRBD1 matching 9 bases. Germline loops: CDR1 SQVTM, CDR2 ANQGSEA. V was pared by 7 bases and J by 8 bases, with 8 bases of the junction left unmatched. The CDR3 extends over 12 amino acids. CDR3 nucleotides: TGCAGCGCTGGACAGGGGTTAAACGGCTACACCTTC. Protein: CSAGQGLNGYTF. The full variable domain, completed using reference TRBV29-1 and TRBJ1-2, is SAVISQKPSRDICQRGTSLTIQCQVDSQVTMMFWYRQQPGQSLTLIATANQGSEATYESGFVIDKFPISRPNLTFSTLTVSNMSPEDSSIYLCSAGQGLNGYTFGSGTRLTVV.

The chain uses TRBV11-2 and TRBJ1-5, with 9 bases matching TRBD1. The CDR3 extends over 14 amino acids. Germline V gene lookup returns CDR1 SGHAT and CDR2 FQNNGV. V shed 5 bases and J 6 bases; nucleotides not matched to a gene: 5. The CDR3 sequence: CASSLQGASQPQHF. For the CDR3, the DNA is TGTGCCAGCAGCCTACAGGGGGCGAGTCAGCCCCAGCATTTT.

A few counts support this clone. The V and J genes are TRBV7-2 and TRBJ2-3, with 7 bases lining up with TRBD1. This CDR3 is built from 13 residues. From germline, CDR1 is SGHTA and CDR2 FQGNSA. The V segment lost 5 bases and the J segment 8 bases; nucleotides outside the gene matches: 7. DNA for the CDR3: TGTGCCAGCAGCATAACAGGGGCTGTTACGCAGTATTTT. Translated: CASSITGAVTQYF.

This chain uses TRBV5-1 with TRBJ1-5, with D tentatively TRBD1 (5 bases). Deletions cut 0 bases from V and 2 bases from J, with 12 bases between. The CDR3 consists of 16 residues. Per the germline V gene, CDR1 is SGHRS and CDR2 is YFSETQ. The CDR3 region has the DNA TGCGCCAGCAGCTTGGATGCAGGGAAGGGCAATCAGCCCCAGCATTTT. It specifies CASSLDAGKGNQPQHF.

The chain links TRBV2 to TRBJ1-5; no firm D call. Between the trimmed V and J ends, which lost 3 bases and 7 bases, there was a span of 13 bases. Germline CDR1 is SNHLY and CDR2 is FYNNEI. This CDR3 contains 14 residues. The CDR3 protein is CASSEEGTGQPQHF. The CDR3 nucleotides are TGTGCCAGCAGTGAGGAGGGAACGGGGCAGCCCCAGCATTTT.